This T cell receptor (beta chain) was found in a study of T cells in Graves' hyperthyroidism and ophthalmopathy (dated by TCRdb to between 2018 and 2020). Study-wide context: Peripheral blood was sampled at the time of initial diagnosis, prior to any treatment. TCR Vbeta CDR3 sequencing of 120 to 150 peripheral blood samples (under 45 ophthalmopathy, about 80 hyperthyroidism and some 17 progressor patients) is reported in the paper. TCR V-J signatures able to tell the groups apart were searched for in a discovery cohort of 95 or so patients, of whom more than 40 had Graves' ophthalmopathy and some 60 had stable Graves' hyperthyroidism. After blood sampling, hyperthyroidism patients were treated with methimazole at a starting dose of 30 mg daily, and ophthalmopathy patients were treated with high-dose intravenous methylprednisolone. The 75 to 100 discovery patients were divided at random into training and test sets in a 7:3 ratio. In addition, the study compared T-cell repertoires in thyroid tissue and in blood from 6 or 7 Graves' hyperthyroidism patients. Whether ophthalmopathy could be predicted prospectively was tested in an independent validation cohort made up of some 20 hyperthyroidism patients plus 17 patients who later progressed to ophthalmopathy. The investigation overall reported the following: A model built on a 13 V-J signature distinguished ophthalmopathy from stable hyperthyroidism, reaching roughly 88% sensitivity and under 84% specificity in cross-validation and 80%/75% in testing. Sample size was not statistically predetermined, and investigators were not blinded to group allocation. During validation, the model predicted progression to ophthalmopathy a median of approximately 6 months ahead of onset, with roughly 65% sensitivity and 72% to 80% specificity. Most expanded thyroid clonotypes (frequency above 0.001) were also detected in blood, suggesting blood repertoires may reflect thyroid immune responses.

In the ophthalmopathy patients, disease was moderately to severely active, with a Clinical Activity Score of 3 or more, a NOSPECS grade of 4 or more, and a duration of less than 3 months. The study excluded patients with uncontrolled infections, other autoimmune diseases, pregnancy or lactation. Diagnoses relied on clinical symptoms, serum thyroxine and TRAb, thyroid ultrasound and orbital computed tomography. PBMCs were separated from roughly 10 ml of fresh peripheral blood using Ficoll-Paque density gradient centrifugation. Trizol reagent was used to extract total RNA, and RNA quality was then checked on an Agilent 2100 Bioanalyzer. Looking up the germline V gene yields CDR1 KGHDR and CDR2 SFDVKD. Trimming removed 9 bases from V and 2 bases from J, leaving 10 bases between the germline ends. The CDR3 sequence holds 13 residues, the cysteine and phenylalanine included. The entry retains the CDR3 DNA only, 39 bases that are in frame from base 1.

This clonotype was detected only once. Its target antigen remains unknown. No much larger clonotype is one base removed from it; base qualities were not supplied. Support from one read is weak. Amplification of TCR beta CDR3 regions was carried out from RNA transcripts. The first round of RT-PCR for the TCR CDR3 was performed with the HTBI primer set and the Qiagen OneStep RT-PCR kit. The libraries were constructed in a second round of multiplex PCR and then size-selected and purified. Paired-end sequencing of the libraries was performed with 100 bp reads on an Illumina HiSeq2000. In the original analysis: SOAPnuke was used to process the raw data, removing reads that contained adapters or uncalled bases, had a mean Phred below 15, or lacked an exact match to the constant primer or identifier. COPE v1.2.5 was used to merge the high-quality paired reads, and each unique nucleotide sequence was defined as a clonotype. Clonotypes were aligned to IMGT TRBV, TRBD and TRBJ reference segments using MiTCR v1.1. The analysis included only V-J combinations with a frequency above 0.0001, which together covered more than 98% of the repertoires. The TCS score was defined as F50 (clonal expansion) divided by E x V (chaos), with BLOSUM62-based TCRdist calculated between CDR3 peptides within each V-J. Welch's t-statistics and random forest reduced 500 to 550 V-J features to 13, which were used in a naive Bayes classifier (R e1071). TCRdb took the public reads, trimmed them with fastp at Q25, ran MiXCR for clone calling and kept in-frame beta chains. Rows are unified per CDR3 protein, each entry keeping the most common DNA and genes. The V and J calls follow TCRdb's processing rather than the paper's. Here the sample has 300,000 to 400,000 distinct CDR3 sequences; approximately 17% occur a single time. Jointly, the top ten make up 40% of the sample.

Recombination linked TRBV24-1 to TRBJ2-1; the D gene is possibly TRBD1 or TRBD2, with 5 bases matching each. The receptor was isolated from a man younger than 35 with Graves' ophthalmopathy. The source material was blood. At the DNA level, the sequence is TGTGCCACCGGGACGGGACCCTACAATGAGCAGTTCTTC. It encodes CATGTGPYNEQFF.